Listed below are T cell receptor beta chains from one sample, sequenced in a study of identical twins. TCRdb used MiXCR to reprocess the 5' RACE reads, holding one entry per CDR3 protein. The table has a few hundred thousand distinct CDR3 sequences, around 9.7% seen once. Sample: naive T cells sorted from blood. These receptors were obtained from a woman aged 50 to 60 in good health. CDR3s include the opening cysteine and the closing phenylalanine or tryptophan. Each record gives: CDR3 protein, V gene, J gene, clone size. Rows give clone size only sometimes, using once, few, many, or a class for an expanded clone.

CDR3: CATAGQRVGNEQFF
V: TRBV11-2
J: TRBJ2-1
size: many

CDR3: CATSDWRLAGPRTQYF
V: TRBV24-1
J: TRBJ2-3
size: few

CDR3: CATFLQSNTGELFF
V: TRBV7-8
J: TRBJ2-2
size: many

CDR3: CASSLREGGNQPQHF
V: TRBV7-8
J: TRBJ1-5
size: .

CDR3: CASSQVRGQTYNEQFF
V: TRBV3-1
J: TRBJ2-1
size: many

CDR3: CAISESIRSQFF
V: TRBV10-3
J: TRBJ2-1
size: many

CDR3: CASSESQVATNEKLFF
V: TRBV6-1
J: TRBJ1-4
size: many

CDR3: CASSPSSVYGYTF
V: TRBV12-3/TRBV12-4
J: TRBJ1-2
size: few

CDR3: CASSPPGAEETQYF
V: TRBV5-1
J: TRBJ2-5
size: few

CDR3: CASSQDLAGGPREQYF
V: TRBV3-1
J: TRBJ2-7
size: .

CDR3: CSARVTVADTQYF
V: TRBV20-1
J: TRBJ2-3
size: .

CDR3: CASSKRQGLGWTDTQYF
V: TRBV3-1
J: TRBJ2-3
size: few

CDR3: CATSEVGLGQPQHF
V: TRBV24-1
J: TRBJ1-5
size: few

CDR3: CASSSGTASYEQYF
V: TRBV27
J: TRBJ2-7
size: .

CDR3: CASSLYSGANVLTF
V: TRBV5-1
J: TRBJ2-6
size: .

CDR3: CASSFSTFGETQYF
V: TRBV12-3/TRBV12-4
J: TRBJ2-5
size: .

CDR3: CASSQPPGAGELFF
V: TRBV5-1
J: TRBJ2-2
size: few

CDR3: CASSDAGELFF
V: TRBV6-1
J: TRBJ2-2
size: .

CDR3: CASSLAVFRDREPRKTQYF
V: TRBV5-1
J: TRBJ2-5
size: few

CDR3: CASNKNSQETQYF
V: TRBV7-9
J: TRBJ2-5
size: .

CDR3: CASSSGTSWDTDTQYF
V: TRBV27
J: TRBJ2-3
size: .

CDR3: CASSAGLVDTQYF
V: TRBV25-1
J: TRBJ2-3
size: many

CDR3: CASSSFLMSSYNEQFF
V: TRBV7-9
J: TRBJ2-1
size: .

CDR3: CASRRSSGNTIYF
V: TRBV6-5
J: TRBJ1-3
size: .

CDR3: CASSFVQGANTQYF
V: TRBV27
J: TRBJ2-3
size: few

CDR3: CASSEIGTDEKLFF
V: TRBV6-1
J: TRBJ1-4
size: many

CDR3: CASSSTTGGYEQYF
V: TRBV5-1
J: TRBJ2-7
size: few

CDR3: CASSLTVGELFF
V: TRBV7-3
J: TRBJ2-2
size: many

CDR3: CASSYFDGANVLTF
V: TRBV6-5
J: TRBJ2-6
size: many